Here is one TCR beta chain with its context. Antigen unknown. Assay: immunoSEQ multiplex PCR; the TCRdb copy retains only in-frame clones and omits some. This sample yields fewer than 85,000 clones, of which about 80% are seen a single time; around 0.95% belongs to the top ten. The data are from a study of vaccination effects on CD4 cells after COVID-19. The CDR3 runs 14 residues. Germline-derived CDR1 and CDR2 are MNHEY and SVGAGI. The ends were cut back, 2 bases at V and 1 base at J, with 8 bases in the middle. Prior to sequencing, the ViraFEST assay stimulated PBMC with viral peptide pools, which expanded the antigen-specific CD4+ T cells. Culture proceeded for 10 days, and CD4+ T cells were then isolated. Participants completed two doses of the BNT162b2 or mRNA-1273 vaccine.

The starting material was CD4+ T cells from PBMCs cultured with HCoV-OC43 spike peptides, obtained after COVID-19 vaccination. Subset noted: HCoV-OC43 spike overlapping peptide pool stimulation. The sequence came from a human donor who received a COVID-19 vaccine. The chain employs TRBV6-5 and TRBJ1-1; D uncertain. CDR3: CASSYQAGNTEAFF. CDR3 nucleotides: TGTGCCAGCAGTTACCAGGCAGGGAACACTGAAGCTTTCTTT.